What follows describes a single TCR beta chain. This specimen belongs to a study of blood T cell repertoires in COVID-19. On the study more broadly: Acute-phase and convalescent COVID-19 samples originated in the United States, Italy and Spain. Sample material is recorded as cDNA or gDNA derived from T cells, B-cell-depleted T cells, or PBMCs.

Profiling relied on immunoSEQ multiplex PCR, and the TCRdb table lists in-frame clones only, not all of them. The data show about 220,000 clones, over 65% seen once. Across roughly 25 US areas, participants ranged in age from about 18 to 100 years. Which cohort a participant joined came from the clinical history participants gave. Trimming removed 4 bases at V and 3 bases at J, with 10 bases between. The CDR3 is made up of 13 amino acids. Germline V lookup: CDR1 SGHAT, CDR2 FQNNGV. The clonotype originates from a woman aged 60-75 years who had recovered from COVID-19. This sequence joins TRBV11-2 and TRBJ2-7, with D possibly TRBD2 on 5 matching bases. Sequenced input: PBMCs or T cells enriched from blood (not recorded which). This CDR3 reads CASSSLGSYEQYF. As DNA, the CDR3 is TGTGCCAGCAGCTCCCTTGGGAGCTACGAGCAGTACTTC.